Following are 18 T cell receptor beta chains from one sample sequenced in a study of cytomegalovirus exposure and HLA in healthy donors. The PCR had 60 Vbeta and 13 Jbeta primers. TCRdb keeps only in-frame clones here, not all; method: immunoSEQ multiplex PCR. The table shows some 190,000 clones, with over 80% occurring only once. Sequencing used PBMCs. These receptors all come from a boy aged 2 to 10 in good health and CMV-seronegative.

The CDR3 nucleotides are TGTGCCAGCAGTGAAGAACAGATAACCTATGGCTACACCTTC. It yields the protein CASSEEQITYGYTF. The rearrangement joins TRBV2 to TRBJ1-2, with D uncertain. V was pared by 1 base and J by 4 bases, with 10 bases between. Germline V gene data show CDR1 as SNHLY and CDR2 as FYNNEI. CDR3 length: 14 amino acids.

The rearrangement uses TRBV7-9 and TRBJ2-5; 11 bases match TRBD2. This CDR3 spans 19 amino acids. Per the germline V gene, CDR1 is SEHNR and CDR2 is FQNEAQ (reference sequence). V was pared by 0 bases and J by 4 bases, with 13 bases of the junction left unmatched. This CDR3 reads CASSLAGIAGGPYLETQYF. The CDR3 DNA follows: TGTGCCAGCAGCTTAGCGGGAATAGCGGGAGGGCCCTACTTAGAGACCCAGTACTTC.

The chain uses TRBV13 and TRBJ2-1; perhaps TRBD2 as D (6 bases). The CDR3 extends over 15 amino acids. The V gene lost 4 bases and the J gene lost 3 bases, with 13 bases spanning the gap. The V gene's germline CDR1 is PRHDT and CDR2 FYEKMQ (reference sequence). Here the CDR3 DNA reads TGTGCCAGCAGCTCCCGGGACTCAGACTACAATGAGCAGTTCTTC. Its translation is CASSSRDSDYNEQFF.

This sequence joins TRBV25-1 and TRBJ1-2, with D maybe TRBD1 (6 bases). The CDR3 loop spans 14 amino acids. CDR1 is MGHDK and CDR2 is SYGVNS in the germline V gene. V lost 3 bases to trimming and J lost 4 bases, with 12 bases between them. In DNA, the CDR3 is TGTGCCAGCAGTGAGGGCGGACAGCCCTATGGCTACACCTTC. Translating it yields CASSEGGQPYGYTF.

This rearrangement joins TRBV7-9 to TRBJ1-1, with 7 bases matching TRBD1. CDR1 and CDR2 from the germline V gene are SEHNR and FQNEAQ (reference sequence). This CDR3 has 15 amino acids. V shed 4 bases, J shed 3 bases, and the junction held 8 bases outside the gene matches. The CDR3 region is CASSSDRQGDTEAFF. The CDR3 nucleotides read TGTGCCAGCAGCTCCGACCGTCAGGGGGACACTGAAGCTTTCTTT.

This clone was detected only a few times. The chain uses TRBV5-5 and TRBJ1-2; TRBD1 is a possible D gene (5 bases). The germline V gene encodes CDR1 SGHKS and CDR2 YYEKEE (reference sequence). The CDR3 loop spans 13 amino acids. V was pared by 4 bases and J by 5 bases, with 12 bases between. The CDR3 spells CASSLGDSYGYTF. CDR3 DNA: TGTGCCAGCAGCCTGGGGGACTCGTATGGCTACACCTTC.

The chain combines TRBV15 with TRBJ2-2, with 9 bases that match TRBD1. J was trimmed by 6 bases and V by 8 bases; bases with no gene match: 10. Germline assignment: CDR1 LNHNV and CDR2 YYDKDF (reference sequence). The CDR3 extends over 15 amino acids. Here the CDR3 DNA reads TGTGCCACCGGTCTACAGGGGGCGAATGCCGGGGAGCTGTTTTTT. As protein: CATGLQGANAGELFF.

The chain uses TRBV2 and TRBJ1-5; D not certain. Germline assignment: CDR1 SNHLY and CDR2 FYNNEI. The germline V and J ends were trimmed by 1 base and 7 bases, with 17 bases remaining between them. The CDR3 has 16 amino acids. The CDR3 DNA is TGTGCCAGCAGTGAAGATACTAGAGAGTTGTTCCAGCCCCAGCATTTT. Amino acid sequence: CASSEDTRELFQPQHF.

This sequence joins TRBV12-5 and TRBJ2-7; 9 bases fit TRBD1. The V and J ends lost 5 bases and 3 bases, in that order; junction bases with no gene match: 8. CDR1 and CDR2 (germline): LGHNT, FRNRAP. The CDR3 contains 15 residues. CDR3 nucleotide sequence: TGTGCTAGTGGTCTAGGACAGGGGAATCGCTACGAGCAGTACTTC. It codes for CASGLGQGNRYEQYF.

This chain uses TRBV2 with TRBJ2-1, with 10 bases lining up with TRBD2. The ends lost 5 bases at V and 9 bases at J; junction bases unmatched: 4. This CDR3 has 13 residues. Looked up from germline, CDR1 is SNHLY and CDR2 is FYNNEI. The DNA for the CDR3 is TGTGCCAGCAGTAGCGGGGGGGCCAGTGAGCAGTTCTTC. This encodes CASSSGGASEQFF.

V usage is TRBV6-5 and J usage is TRBJ1-1, with D unresolved. The germline V gene encodes CDR1 MNHEY and CDR2 SVGAGI. The CDR3 is 14 residues long. V lost 8 bases and J lost 3, with 16 bases in between. The CDR3 DNA reads as TGTGCCAGCGGTAGCCCTGGAGGGTACACTGAAGCTTTCTTT. Amino acids: CASGSPGGYTEAFF.

The rearrangement joins TRBV6-1 to TRBJ1-5, with TRBD1 matching over 9 bases. Germline V gene lookup returns CDR1 MNHNS and CDR2 SASEGT. With V trimmed by 3 bases and J by 4 bases, 1 base remained unmatched. The CDR3 covers 14 residues. Here the CDR3 reads CASSEGTGNQPQHF. The CDR3 region has the DNA TGTGCCAGCAGTGAGGGGACAGGGAATCAGCCCCAGCATTTT.

J is TRBJ1-1 and V is TRBV14; 10 bases fit TRBD1. V was clipped by 4 bases and J by 0 bases; unmatched bases: 5. CDR3 length equals 16 residues. Germline lookup yields CDR1 SGHDN and CDR2 FVKESK. DNA of the CDR3: TGTGCCAGCAGCCTCCGGACAGGGGGGATGAACACTGAAGCTTTCTTT. Its translation is CASSLRTGGMNTEAFF.

In this sample, this clone turned up a few times. This chain joins TRBV7-2 and TRBJ2-5; D is possibly TRBD2 (6 bases). Germline V gene data show CDR1 as SGHTA and CDR2 as FQGNSA. V was trimmed by 7 bases and J by 1 base, leaving 13 bases between them. This CDR3 has 14 amino acids. CDR3 in DNA: TGTGCCAGCACCTGGGGGAGGTCCCAAGAGACCCAGTACTTC. Translated: CASTWGRSQETQYF. Looking up the rest from reference TRBV7-2 and TRBJ2-5 gives the full variable domain: GAGVSQSPSNKVTEKGKDVELRCDPISGHTALYWYRQSLGQGLEFLIYFQGNSAPDKSGLPSDRFSAERTGGSVSTLTIQRTQQEDSAVYLCASTWGRSQETQYFGPGTRLLVL.

The chain uses TRBV7-2 and TRBJ1-5, with D possibly TRBD1 on 5 matching bases. This CDR3 has 13 residues. Germline CDR1 SGHTA, CDR2 FQGNSA. V lost 1 base to trimming and J lost 6 bases, with 7 bases between them. CDR3 bases: TGTGCCAGCAGCTTAGGCGGGGGTCAGCCCCAGCATTTT. Translation gives CASSLGGGQPQHF.

The chain recombines TRBV7-8 with TRBJ2-5; TRBD2 agrees at 9 bases. CDR1 is SGHVS and CDR2 is FQNEAQ in the germline V gene. This CDR3 comprises 16 residues. The V segment lost 4 bases and the J segment 5 bases; nucleotides outside the gene matches: 11. The CDR3 DNA is TGTGCCAGCAGCTCACGGCGCCTAGCGGGGAACGAGACCCAGTACTTC. It translates to CASSSRRLAGNETQYF.

Written as DNA, the CDR3 is TGTGCCAGCCTGGCGGGGGGGACCGGGGGCACAGATACGCAGTATTTT. This sequence encodes CASLAGGTGGTDTQYF. The rearrangement links TRBV11-2 to TRBJ2-3; 9 bases agree with TRBD2. V lost 8 bases, J lost 1 base, and 10 bases stayed unmatched. The CDR3 has 16 residues. The V gene's germline CDR1 is SGHAT and CDR2 FQNNGV.

The chain couples TRBV5-5 to TRBJ1-2; 10 nucleotides agree with TRBD1. Germline V gene sequence: CDR1 SGHKS, CDR2 YYEKEE (reference sequence). The CDR3 loop spans 16 amino acids. J gave up 7 bases and V 1 base, and 10 bases lay outside the gene matches. CDR3 nucleotides: TGTGCCAGCAGCTTGATAAAGGACAGGGGGTTAAGTGGCTACACCTTC. It codes for CASSLIKDRGLSGYTF. Filled out from reference TRBV5-5 and TRBJ1-2, the complete variable domain reads DAGVTQSPTHLIKTRGQQVTLRCSPISGHKSVSWYQQVLGQGPQFIFQYYEKEERGRGNFPDRFSARQFPNYSSELNVNALLLGDSALYLCASSLIKDRGLSGYTFGSGTRLTVV.